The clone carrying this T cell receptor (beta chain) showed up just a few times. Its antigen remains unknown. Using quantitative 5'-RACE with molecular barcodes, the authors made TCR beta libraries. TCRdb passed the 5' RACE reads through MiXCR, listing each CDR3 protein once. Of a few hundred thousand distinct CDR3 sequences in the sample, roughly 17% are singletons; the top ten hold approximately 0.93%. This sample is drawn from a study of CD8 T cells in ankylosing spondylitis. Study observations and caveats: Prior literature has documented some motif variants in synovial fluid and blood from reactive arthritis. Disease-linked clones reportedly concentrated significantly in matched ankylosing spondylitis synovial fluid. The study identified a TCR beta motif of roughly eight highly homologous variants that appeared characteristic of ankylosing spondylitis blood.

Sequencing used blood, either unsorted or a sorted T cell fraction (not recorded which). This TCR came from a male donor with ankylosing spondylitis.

CDR3 sequence reads: CASSPRDRRDTEAFF. The CDR3 DNA follows: TGTGCCAGCAGCCCCCGCGATCGCAGGGACACTGAAGCTTTCTTT. V is TRBV3-1 and J is TRBJ1-1; maybe TRBD1 (5 bases). Germline V CDR1 and CDR2: LGHDT, YNNKEL (reference sequence). The CDR3 loop spans 15 amino acids. V lost 4 bases and J lost 3, with 15 bases in between.